This TCR beta chain was identified in a study of cytomegalovirus exposure and HLA in healthy donors. PCR was performed using 60 Vbeta and 13 Jbeta primers. Sequencing used immunoSEQ multiplex PCR; TCRdb keeps in-frame clones, though not all of them. The table includes 270,000 or so clones, 75% to 90% detected once. Germline V gene data show CDR1 as SGHVS and CDR2 as FNYEAQ. The V and J ends lost 4 bases and 0 bases respectively, with 14 bases between them. The CDR3 has 16 residues. The sequencing sample was made of PBMCs. The chain employs TRBV7-6 and TRBJ2-3; no clear D gene. This clonotype originated in a man in his forties in good health and CMV-seropositive. This CDR3 reads CASSSPAGSSTDTQYF. The CDR3 DNA follows: TGTGCCAGCAGCTCTCCGGCCGGGTCTAGCACAGATACGCAGTATTTT.